This T cell receptor (beta chain) stems from a study of blood T cell repertoires in COVID-19. Overall study: There were acute and convalescent COVID-19 samples, and they came from the United States, Italy and Spain. Sample material is recorded as cDNA or gDNA derived from T cells, B-cell-depleted T cells, or PBMCs.

Clones were sequenced by immunoSEQ multiplex PCR, and TCRdb holds only the in-frame ones, with some missing. The data contain roughly 48,000 clones, 88% of them singletons. Trimming shortened V by 4 bases and J by 3 bases, and 5 bases separated the two germline ends. This CDR3 spans 12 amino acids. Per germline, CDR1 SGHDT and CDR2 YYEEEE. This receptor was taken from a human donor in a cohort sampled during active COVID-19. Sequenced: peripheral blood. This chain connects TRBV5-6 to TRBJ2-1; the D is unclear. CDR3 loop: CASSLSYNEQFF. CDR3 sequence (DNA): TGTGCCAGCAGCCTGAGCTACAATGAGCAGTTCTTC.